These T cell receptor beta chains were read from a single sample in a study of blood T cell repertoires in COVID-19. TCRdb keeps only in-frame clones here, not all; method: immunoSEQ multiplex PCR. The table shows 75,000 to 95,000 clones, with 65% to 85% occurring only once. Source material: peripheral blood. Receptors were obtained from a man between 60 and 75 years old with acute or convalescent COVID-19. CDR3s include the opening cysteine and the closing phenylalanine or tryptophan. A D gene is named only where the DNA matches it firmly. Not every row has a clone size; where given, it reads once, few, many or a size class.

d_gene: TRBD2; abundance: -; v_gene: TRBV5-4; j_gene: TRBJ2-7; CDR3nt: TGTGCCAGCAGCCCCGTTAGCGGGGCCGAGCAGTACTTC; CDR3aa: CASSPVSGAEQYF
d_gene: TRBD1; abundance: -; v_gene: TRBV19; j_gene: TRBJ2-7; CDR3nt: TGTGCCAGTAGGGGGACAGGGGTCTACGAGCAGTACTTC; CDR3aa: CASRGTGVYEQYF
d_gene: TRBD1; abundance: -; v_gene: TRBV6-4; j_gene: TRBJ1-5; CDR3nt: TGTGCCATAACAGGGGCAAGTCAGCCCCAGCATTTT; CDR3aa: CAITGASQPQHF
d_gene: -; abundance: -; v_gene: TRBV18; j_gene: TRBJ1-1; CDR3nt: TGTGCCAGCTTCGGGACTGCGGACACTGAAGCTTTCTTT; CDR3aa: CASFGTADTEAFF
d_gene: TRBD2; abundance: -; v_gene: TRBV7-7; j_gene: TRBJ2-7; CDR3nt: TGTGCCAGCAGCCAAGGGACTAGCGCGAACTACGAGCAGTACTTC; CDR3aa: CASSQGTSANYEQYF
d_gene: TRBD1; abundance: -; v_gene: TRBV27; j_gene: TRBJ1-2; CDR3nt: TGTGCCAGCAGTGGACAGGGTAACTATGGCTACACCTTC; CDR3aa: CASSGQGNYGYTF
d_gene: -; abundance: -; v_gene: TRBV6-1; j_gene: TRBJ2-6; CDR3nt: TGTGCCAGCAGTGATACAGGTCCCTGGGCCAACGTCCTGACTTTC; CDR3aa: CASSDTGPWANVLTF
d_gene: -; abundance: -; v_gene: TRBV19; j_gene: TRBJ2-7; CDR3nt: TGTGCCAGTAGTATTTCTTCAGGGTCCGAGCAGTACTTC; CDR3aa: CASSISSGSEQYF
d_gene: -; abundance: many; v_gene: TRBV5-5; j_gene: TRBJ1-1; CDR3nt: TGTGCCAGCAGCTTGACAGGGAAGAGCACTGAAGCTTTCTTT; CDR3aa: CASSLTGKSTEAFF
d_gene: -; abundance: -; v_gene: TRBV9; j_gene: TRBJ2-1; CDR3nt: TGTGCCAGCAGCGTAGATGGGGGGTCCTACAATGAGCAGTTCTTC; CDR3aa: CASSVDGGSYNEQFF
d_gene: -; abundance: -; v_gene: TRBV27; j_gene: TRBJ1-1; CDR3nt: TGTGCCAGCAGTTTTGGTAGCGGCGGTACAGAAGCTTTCTTT; CDR3aa: CASSFGSGGTEAFF
d_gene: TRBD1; abundance: -; v_gene: TRBV19; j_gene: TRBJ1-1; CDR3nt: TGTGCCAGTAGCCCGACAGGGTTGGGCACTGAAGCTTTCTTT; CDR3aa: CASSPTGLGTEAFF
d_gene: -; abundance: -; v_gene: TRBV30; j_gene: TRBJ1-2; CDR3nt: TGTGCCTGGAGTTGGTTAGGGGCCTCTACCGGAGGCTACACCTTC; CDR3aa: CAWSWLGASTGGYTF
d_gene: -; abundance: -; v_gene: TRBV19; j_gene: TRBJ2-3; CDR3nt: TGTGCCAGTAGTCCCCCCACCACAGGGGATACGCAGTATTTT; CDR3aa: CASSPPTTGDTQYF
d_gene: -; abundance: once; v_gene: TRBV12-3/TRBV12-4; j_gene: TRBJ2-7; CDR3nt: TGTGCCAGCAGTTTAACACAGTCCTACGAGCAGTACTTC; CDR3aa: CASSLTQSYEQYF
d_gene: -; abundance: -; v_gene: TRBV4-1; j_gene: TRBJ2-7; CDR3nt: TGCGCCAGCAGCCAAGTGCCAGGCCCCTACGAGCAGTACTTC; CDR3aa: CASSQVPGPYEQYF
d_gene: -; abundance: -; v_gene: TRBV29-1; j_gene: TRBJ1-2; CDR3nt: TGCAGCGTTGAGGGCCCGGCCGGCTACACCTTC; CDR3aa: CSVEGPAGYTF
d_gene: TRBD1; abundance: -; v_gene: TRBV2; j_gene: TRBJ2-5; CDR3nt: TGTGCCAGCAGTACCTGGGGACAGATCCAAGAGACCCAGTACTTC; CDR3aa: CASSTWGQIQETQYF
d_gene: -; abundance: -; v_gene: TRBV29-1; j_gene: TRBJ2-4; CDR3nt: TGCAGCGTTGAAGGACAGGCGGAAAACATTCAGTACTTC; CDR3aa: CSVEGQAENIQYF
d_gene: TRBD1; abundance: -; v_gene: TRBV5-4; j_gene: TRBJ2-1; CDR3nt: TGTGCCAGCAGCACCGGACAGGGCTCCCACAATGAGCAGTTCTTC; CDR3aa: CASSTGQGSHNEQFF
d_gene: TRBD1; abundance: -; v_gene: TRBV7-2; j_gene: TRBJ1-2; CDR3nt: TGTGCCAGCAGCCCCGGGACAGGGGTAGAGGGCTACACCTTC; CDR3aa: CASSPGTGVEGYTF
d_gene: TRBD1; abundance: -; v_gene: TRBV30; j_gene: TRBJ2-7; CDR3nt: TGTGCCTGGAGTGTAGAGTCAGGGGGTTACAACGAGCAGTACTTC; CDR3aa: CAWSVESGGYNEQYF
d_gene: -; abundance: -; v_gene: TRBV5-1; j_gene: TRBJ2-1; CDR3nt: TGCGCCAGCAGCTCGACGGGTTCGAGTTACAATGAGCAGTTCTTC; CDR3aa: CASSSTGSSYNEQFF
d_gene: -; abundance: -; v_gene: TRBV5-8; j_gene: TRBJ1-2; CDR3nt: TGTGCCAGCAGCTTTCTGGGGCCCCCACGCTACACCTTC; CDR3aa: CASSFLGPPRYTF
d_gene: TRBD1; abundance: -; v_gene: TRBV7-2; j_gene: TRBJ1-2; CDR3nt: TGTGCCAGCAGCCCCCGGACAGGGGGCTTAGTGGGCTACACCTTC; CDR3aa: CASSPRTGGLVGYTF
d_gene: -; abundance: -; v_gene: TRBV24-1; j_gene: TRBJ2-2; CDR3nt: TGTGCCACCAGTGATACTTCGACAGGCTTGAACACCGGGGAGCTGTTTTTT; CDR3aa: CATSDTSTGLNTGELFF
d_gene: TRBD1; abundance: -; v_gene: TRBV24-1; j_gene: TRBJ1-5; CDR3nt: TGTGCCACCAGTGACAAGGGGACAGGGTATCAGCCCCAGCATTTT; CDR3aa: CATSDKGTGYQPQHF
d_gene: TRBD2; abundance: once; v_gene: TRBV11-2; j_gene: TRBJ2-5; CDR3nt: TGTGTCAGCAGCTTAGAACTAGCGGGGGGCCAAGAGACCCAGTACTTC; CDR3aa: CVSSLELAGGQETQYF
d_gene: TRBD2; abundance: -; v_gene: TRBV28; j_gene: TRBJ2-5; CDR3nt: TGTGCCAGCAGTTTGGTTTGGACTAGCGCGGGCCCCCAAGAGACCCAGTACTTC; CDR3aa: CASSLVWTSAGPQETQYF
d_gene: -; abundance: -; v_gene: TRBV9; j_gene: TRBJ1-1; CDR3nt: TGTGCCAGCAGCCTCCTTTCCCGTAACACTGAAGCTTTCTTT; CDR3aa: CASSLLSRNTEAFF
d_gene: TRBD1; abundance: many; v_gene: TRBV30; j_gene: TRBJ1-3; CDR3nt: TGTGCCTGGAGGGGACAGGGGGCTGGAAACACCATATATTTT; CDR3aa: CAWRGQGAGNTIYF
d_gene: -; abundance: -; v_gene: TRBV5-1; j_gene: TRBJ1-1; CDR3nt: TGCGCCAGCGGCCAAGACCCAAACCAGGGCACTGAAGCTTTCTTT; CDR3aa: CASGQDPNQGTEAFF
d_gene: TRBD1; abundance: -; v_gene: TRBV6-5; j_gene: TRBJ1-5; CDR3nt: TGTGCCAGCGGACAGGGTAGCAATCAGCCCCAGCATTTT; CDR3aa: CASGQGSNQPQHF
d_gene: -; abundance: -; v_gene: TRBV6-5; j_gene: TRBJ1-5; CDR3nt: TGTGCCAGCAAATTGGACAACCAGGGCAATCAGCCCCAGCATTTT; CDR3aa: CASKLDNQGNQPQHF
d_gene: -; abundance: few; v_gene: TRBV18; j_gene: TRBJ1-3; CDR3nt: TGTGCCAGCTCACCCGGGACAAACGGAAACACCATATATTTT; CDR3aa: CASSPGTNGNTIYF
d_gene: -; abundance: -; v_gene: TRBV7-3; j_gene: TRBJ2-1; CDR3nt: TGTGCCAGCAGCTCTTCATTGACAGGCTCCTACAATGAGCAGTTCTTC; CDR3aa: CASSSSLTGSYNEQFF
d_gene: -; abundance: few; v_gene: TRBV11-1; j_gene: TRBJ1-1; CDR3nt: TGTGCCAGCGGCTTATCTCGGGGGGTCCAGAACACTGAAGCTTTCTTT; CDR3aa: CASGLSRGVQNTEAFF
d_gene: TRBD1; abundance: -; v_gene: TRBV7-2; j_gene: TRBJ1-3; CDR3nt: TGTGCCAGCAGCTTAATGGACAGGGGGAACACCATATATTTT; CDR3aa: CASSLMDRGNTIYF
d_gene: -; abundance: -; v_gene: TRBV30; j_gene: TRBJ1-6; CDR3nt: TGTGCCTGGAGCTGGGGCGCCGATTCACCCCTCCACTTT; CDR3aa: CAWSWGADSPLHF
d_gene: -; abundance: -; v_gene: TRBV3-1/TRBV3-2; j_gene: TRBJ1-3; CDR3nt: TGTGCCAGCAGCCAAAATCAGGCCAGAACCTTATATTTT; CDR3aa: CASSQNQARTLYF
d_gene: -; abundance: -; v_gene: TRBV30; j_gene: TRBJ1-2; CDR3nt: TGTGCCTGGGCGGTCACTAACTATGGCTACACCTTC; CDR3aa: CAWAVTNYGYTF
d_gene: TRBD1; abundance: -; v_gene: TRBV27; j_gene: TRBJ2-3; CDR3nt: TGTGCCAGCATGTTGACAGGGTGGACAGATACGCAGTATTTT; CDR3aa: CASMLTGWTDTQYF
d_gene: -; abundance: -; v_gene: TRBV7-8; j_gene: TRBJ1-2; CDR3nt: TGTGCCAGCAGCTTAAGGGGGGGTTTGAGCTATGGCTACACCTTC; CDR3aa: CASSLRGGLSYGYTF
d_gene: TRBD1; abundance: -; v_gene: TRBV5-6; j_gene: TRBJ1-2; CDR3nt: TGTGCCAGCAGCGTCTTCCGAGACAGGGAGAGTACTAACTATGGCTACACCTTC; CDR3aa: CASSVFRDRESTNYGYTF
d_gene: TRBD1; abundance: -; v_gene: TRBV7-9; j_gene: TRBJ1-6; CDR3nt: TGTGCCAGCAGCTTAGAGGGGACAGATAATTCACCCCTCCACTTT; CDR3aa: CASSLEGTDNSPLHF
d_gene: -; abundance: once; v_gene: TRBV11-1; j_gene: TRBJ1-4; CDR3nt: TGTGCCAGCAGCTCCAAGACGGACTACGAAAAACTGTTTTTT; CDR3aa: CASSSKTDYEKLFF
d_gene: -; abundance: few; v_gene: TRBV2; j_gene: TRBJ1-5; CDR3nt: TGTGCCAGCCGGTCCTCTCAGCCCCAGCATTTT; CDR3aa: CASRSSQPQHF
d_gene: -; abundance: -; v_gene: TRBV19; j_gene: TRBJ1-2; CDR3nt: TGTGCCAGTAGTATAATCGATGACGCAGGTTACGGCTACACCTTC; CDR3aa: CASSIIDDAGYGYTF
d_gene: -; abundance: -; v_gene: TRBV9; j_gene: TRBJ2-7; CDR3nt: TGTGCCAGCAGCGTATTCGGGTCCAGCTCCTACGAGCAGTACTTC; CDR3aa: CASSVFGSSSYEQYF
d_gene: TRBD1; abundance: -; v_gene: TRBV27; j_gene: TRBJ1-1; CDR3nt: TGTGCCAGCAGTTTAGGGACAGGGATGAACACTGAAGCTTTCTTT; CDR3aa: CASSLGTGMNTEAFF
d_gene: -; abundance: once; v_gene: TRBV10-3; j_gene: TRBJ2-5; CDR3nt: TGTGCCATCAGTGACAGGGGCGCGTCCCAGTACTTC; CDR3aa: CAISDRGASQYF
d_gene: TRBD1; abundance: -; v_gene: TRBV24-1; j_gene: TRBJ1-1; CDR3nt: TGTGCCACCAGTGACTCCCCGGGGAAGGGGGCAATGTGGGACACTGAAGCTTTCTTT; CDR3aa: CATSDSPGKGAMWDTEAFF
d_gene: -; abundance: -; v_gene: TRBV2; j_gene: TRBJ1-5; CDR3nt: TGTGCCAGCAGTTCCCAGGGTCCGAGCAATCAGCCCCAGCATTTT; CDR3aa: CASSSQGPSNQPQHF
d_gene: TRBD1; abundance: -; v_gene: TRBV30; j_gene: TRBJ1-1; CDR3nt: TGTGCCTGGAGGGTGGACAGGGGTCCCACTGAAGCTTTCTTT; CDR3aa: CAWRVDRGPTEAFF